This T cell receptor (beta chain) was profiled in a study of yellow fever vaccine responses in identical twins. Whole-study findings and limits: A vaccine T cell response that seemed partly convergent and partly personalized was reported in twins.

One entry per CDR3 protein, called by TCRdb with MiXCR from the RT-PCR reads. The table shows approximately 13,000 distinct CDR3 sequences, with approximately 88% occurring only once. With regard to this clonotype: Its antigen remains unknown.

Germline V gene data show CDR1 as SGHRS and CDR2 as YFSETQ. Trimming stripped 0 bases from V and 4 bases from J, with 9 bases between. The CDR3 has 14 residues. The sequencing here drew on T cells from blood (PBMCs), unsorted or a sorted subset (not recorded which), taken before or after yellow fever vaccination (not recorded which). This receptor was obtained from a woman aged 18-30 years who received the yellow fever vaccine. The chain combines TRBV5-1 with TRBJ2-3, with D possibly being TRBD2 (5 bases). The DNA for the CDR3 is TGCGCCAGCAGCTTGGGAACTAGATCAGATACGCAGTATTTT. Amino acid sequence: CASSLGTRSDTQYF.